Detailed here is one T cell receptor (beta chain). Its target is not known. This specimen belongs to a study of CXCR3-negative and CXCR3-positive naive CD8 T cells. The study, taken as a whole, reports: CXCR3-positive naive cells carried more hydrophobic TRB CDR3s than CXCR3-negative ones. Comparably high diversity marked both naive subsets, whereas memory CD8+ cells had much lower diversity.

With UMI labels, 5' RACE was used to prepare the TRB cDNA libraries. TCRdb reprocessed the 5' RACE reads and stores each CDR3 protein as one record, lacking DNA. This table lists some 150,000 distinct CDR3 sequences. Germline V gene data show CDR1 as MNHNY and CDR2 as SVGAGI (reference sequence). This CDR3 contains 16 residues. This chain joins TRBV6-6 and TRBJ1-2. The sample comprised naive CXCR3+ CD8+ T cells from blood. Described subset: CD45RO-CCR7+CD27+CD95- naive CD8+ T cells expressing CXCR3 (TNR3+). The receptor was derived from a human donor in good health. Some clones in this sample may be carry-over from other donors' samples. CDR3 in amino acids: CASSFTTSAPNYGYTF.